This is a list of T cell receptor beta chains from one sample in a study of blood T cell repertoires in COVID-19. The table came from immunoSEQ multiplex PCR; TCRdb's copy has only in-frame clones and leaves some out. The sample lists more than 200,000 clones, more than 75% occurring once. Sequencing used PBMCs or T cells enriched from blood (not recorded which). The source is a man aged 25 to 40 in a cohort exposed to, infected with or recovered from COVID-19 (not recorded which). Both conserved end residues are trimmed from each CDR3. Each record gives: J gene, V gene, CDR3 protein.

J gene: TRBJ1-1
V gene: TRBV9
CDR3 protein: ASSVSTTGENTEAF

J gene: TRBJ2-1
V gene: TRBV9
CDR3 protein: ASSVVGSFGGFDEQF

J gene: TRBJ2-7
V gene: TRBV5-1
CDR3 protein: ASSSQTSSYEQY

J gene: TRBJ2-5
V gene: TRBV24-1
CDR3 protein: ATSDLTSGRAEETQY

J gene: TRBJ2-5
V gene: TRBV4-3
CDR3 protein: ASSQDWGNRAETQY

J gene: TRBJ2-7
V gene: TRBV6-1
CDR3 protein: ASSDPTGTVLEQY

J gene: TRBJ1-5
V gene: TRBV19
CDR3 protein: ASSIPNQPQH

J gene: TRBJ1-1
V gene: TRBV10-3
CDR3 protein: AISVTLGQVNTEAF

J gene: TRBJ2-2
V gene: TRBV9
CDR3 protein: ASSRTSGGTGELF

J gene: TRBJ2-3
V gene: TRBV7-8
CDR3 protein: ASSRDPRLAGNTDTQY